The T cell receptor beta chain under discussion was sequenced for a study of vaccination and CD4 T cells after COVID-19. Across the whole study: Each control was exposed to a CEFX pool, an HIV-1 Nef pool, or no peptide at all.

Cultured CD4+ T cell DNA underwent sequencing with the Oncomine TCR Beta short-read assay. Via MiXCR, TCRdb re-called the PCR reads, giving one row per CDR3 protein. Here the sample spans 7,000 to 9,000 distinct CDR3 sequences, around 45% being singletons. As for this clonotype: Its specificity is not known.

The treatment: roughly 10-day PBMC culture with coronavirus spike peptide pools or control peptides (ViraFEST assay). Harvesting of the unexposed donor's CD4+ T cells predated the COVID-19 pandemic (2011-2018). Antigen-specific T cell expansion with peptide pools preceded TCR sequencing in the ViraFEST approach. At days 3 and 7, half the medium was exchanged for fresh IL-2 medium. Specimen: CD4+ T cells from blood, cultured in vitro. This clonotype was obtained from a human donor in good health.

The CDR3 bases are TGTGCCAGCAGTTTAGGGAGGTTTTCTGTAGCTTTCTTT. The encoded protein is CASSLGRFSVAFF. This sequence joins TRBV27 and TRBJ1-1; D ambiguous. V shed 2 bases and J shed 10 bases, with 14 bases lying between them. The CDR3 consists of 13 residues. The germline gives CDR1 MNHEY, CDR2 SMNVEV (reference sequence).